These 24 T cell receptor beta chains were all obtained from the same sample, sequenced in a study of T cells in Graves' hyperthyroidism and ophthalmopathy. Amplification targeted TCR beta CDR3 regions from RNA transcripts. With the HTBI primer set, the TCR CDR3 went through a first round of RT-PCR. TCRdb used MiXCR to reprocess the multiplex PCR reads, holding one entry per CDR3 protein. The sample has under 350,000 distinct CDR3 sequences, about 20% seen once. The material sequenced was blood. These receptors all stem from a woman between 45 and 65 years old with Graves' hyperthyroidism.

There are a few counts of this clonotype. As DNA, the CDR3 is TGTGCCAGCAGCCGGGGGGTCTCGAACACTGAAGCTTTCTTT. Amino acids: CASSRGVSNTEAFF. The chain recombines TRBV25-1 with TRBJ1-1, with D perhaps TRBD1 (5 bases). Germline V gene lookup returns CDR1 MGHDK and CDR2 SYGVNS. CDR3 size: 14 residues. V was cut by 6 bases and J by 1 base, with 12 bases left in between.

The table lists this clonotype with a few counts. The J gene is TRBJ2-3, the V gene TRBV7-3, with 8 nucleotides matching TRBD2. This CDR3 has 14 amino acids. Germline V lookup: CDR1 SGHTA, CDR2 FQGTGA. Trimming cost V 4 bases and J 5 bases; bases outside gene matches: 5. In DNA, the CDR3 is TGTGCCAGCAGCTCGAGCGGGAGTGGAGATACGCAGTATTTT. Amino acids: CASSSSGSGDTQYF.

This clonotype was observed a few times. The CDR3 region is CASSNEGTDTQYF. The CDR3 nucleotides read TGTGCCAGTAGTAACGAGGGCACAGATACGCAGTATTTT. The gene calls are TRBV19 and TRBJ2-3; D is unresolved. Per the germline V gene, CDR1 is LNHDA and CDR2 is SQIVND (reference sequence). Between the trimmed V and J ends, which lost 4 bases and 1 base, there was a span of 6 bases. The CDR3 is 13 amino acids.

This sequence joins TRBV27 and TRBJ2-7; 7 bases align to TRBD1. Germline trimming cut 6 bases from V and 2 bases from J; bases unmatched to any gene: 4. This CDR3 has 13 residues. CDR1 and CDR2 (germline): MNHEY, SMNVEV (reference sequence). CDR3 sequence reads: CASSFTGAYEQYF. Here the CDR3 DNA reads TGTGCCAGCAGCTTTACAGGGGCCTACGAGCAGTACTTC.

The chain is built from TRBV10-3 and TRBJ2-7; D perhaps matches TRBD2 (7 bases). Per the germline V gene, CDR1 is ENHRY and CDR2 is SYGVKD. Trimming removed 3 bases at V and 5 bases at J, with 20 bases between. The CDR3 has 16 amino acids. CDR3 region: CAISDPGRGSADEQYF. As DNA, the CDR3 is TGTGCCATCAGTGACCCTGGGAGGGGGTCGGCGGACGAGCAGTACTTC.

The J gene is TRBJ2-1, the V gene TRBV20-1; TRBD2 matches 9 bases. Trimming at V came to 0 bases and at J to 8 bases, leaving 5 bases not matched to a gene. CDR1 DFQATT and CDR2 SNEGSKA come from the germline V gene (reference sequence). The CDR3 covers 14 residues. As DNA, the CDR3 is TGCAGTGCTAGAGATCCTAGCGGGAACTATGAGCAGTTCTTC. Its protein product is CSARDPSGNYEQFF.

At least ten counts were recorded for this clonotype. The chain carries TRBV7-8 and TRBJ1-2; 7 bases line up with TRBD1. Germline CDR1 SGHVS, CDR2 FQNEAQ. The J segment lost 8 bases and the V segment lost 1 base, leaving 7 bases of the junction unmatched. The CDR3 runs 14 residues. CDR3 amino acids: CASSLGWRQGGYTF. The CDR3 DNA is TGTGCCAGCAGCTTAGGATGGAGACAGGGAGGCTACACCTTC.

The chain uses TRBV20-1 and TRBJ2-7, with D maybe TRBD1 (5 bases). This CDR3 has 11 residues. Between the trimmed V and J ends, which lost 0 bases and 6 bases, there was a span of 6 bases. Per the germline V gene, CDR1 is DFQATT and CDR2 is SNEGSKA (reference sequence). The CDR3 DNA is TGCAGTGCTAGAGATCAGGGCGAGCAGTACGTC. Its protein product is CSARDQGEQYV.

The V call is TRBV9, the J call TRBJ1-6, with TRBD1 matching over 7 bases. The CDR3 has 15 residues. Germline CDR1 and CDR2: SGDLS and YYNGEE. V gave up 5 bases and J gave up 9 bases; unmatched junction bases: 11. Here the CDR3 reads CASRLGTASGSPLHF. In DNA, the CDR3 is TGTGCCAGCAGATTGGGGACAGCGTCTGGTTCACCCCTCCACTTT. The complete variable domain, with remaining parts taken from reference TRBV9 and TRBJ1-6, reads DSGVTQTPKHLITATGQRVTLRCSPRSGDLSVYWYQQSLDQGLQFLIQYYNGEERAKGNILERFSAQQFPDLHSELNLSSLELGDSALYFCASRLGTASGSPLHFGNGTRLTVT.

This clonotype was recorded many times. The chain is built from TRBV10-3 and TRBJ2-7; D remains unclear. The V and J ends lost 0 bases and 1 base respectively, with 10 bases between them. CDR1 and CDR2 from the germline V gene are ENHRY and SYGVKD. CDR3 length: 15 residues. The CDR3 DNA is TGTGCCATCAGTGAGTCAAGCCAGGCATCCTACGAGCAGTACTTC. Translating gives CAISESSQASYEQYF.

This clonotype was counted many times. The rearrangement uses TRBV12-3 or TRBV12-4 and TRBJ1-1; no firm D call. This CDR3 is built from 12 residues. V was cut by 2 bases and J by 10 bases, with 11 bases left in between. The CDR3 spells CASSLIGLGAFF. The CDR3 coding sequence is TGTGCCAGCAGTTTAATAGGGCTGGGAGCTTTCTTT.

The chain uses TRBV9 and TRBJ1-3, with a tentative D call TRBD1 (6 bases). V was clipped by 3 bases and J by 0 bases, with 10 bases between them. Germline V gives CDR1 SGDLS, CDR2 YYNGEE. This CDR3 region has 15 residues. The CDR3 loop is CASSDREGSGNTIYF. CDR3 in DNA: TGTGCCAGCAGCGACAGGGAAGGCTCTGGAAACACCATATATTTT.

Many counts were recorded for this clonotype. The gene calls are TRBV6-1 and TRBJ1-3, with TRBD1 matching over 7 bases. V shed 6 bases and J 2 bases; nucleotides not matched to a gene: 7. The germline V gene has CDR1 MNHNS and CDR2 SASEGT. The CDR3 totals 15 residues. CDR3 nucleotide sequence: TGTGCCAGCAGACCCCGGGACAGCACTGGAAACACCATATATTTT. Translating gives CASRPRDSTGNTIYF.

V gene TRBV12-3 or TRBV12-4 combines with J gene TRBJ2-5, with D possibly TRBD1 on 5 matching bases. V lost 6 bases and J lost 4, with 18 bases in between. The CDR3 has 15 residues. The CDR3 region is CASSYLIGRGETQYF. The CDR3 nucleotides read TGTGCCAGCAGCTACCTTATAGGAAGGGGAGAGACCCAGTACTTC.

This clonotype has more than one count but fewer than ten. The V call is TRBV7-9, the J call TRBJ2-3; tentative D call: TRBD1 (5 bases). The length of the CDR3 is 12 residues. Between the trimmed V and J ends, which lost 4 bases and 5 bases, there was a span of 7 bases. Germline values: CDR1 SEHNR, CDR2 FQNEAQ (reference sequence). The CDR3, as DNA: TGTGCCAGCAGCTGGACACGAGATACGCAGTATTTT. Translating it yields CASSWTRDTQYF.

This clonotype was recorded a few times. The chain links TRBV2 to TRBJ2-5; 12 bases match TRBD2. CDR3 length: 15 amino acids. Germline V gene lookup returns CDR1 SNHLY and CDR2 FYNNEI. V was clipped by 8 bases and J by 4 bases; unmatched bases: 8. This CDR3 reads CASGKASGRGETQYF. The CDR3 coding sequence is TGTGCCAGCGGGAAGGCTAGCGGGAGGGGAGAGACCCAGTACTTC.

Ten or more counts support this clonotype. The chain uses TRBV12-5 and TRBJ1-5; unclear D gene. The V gene lost 5 bases and the J gene lost 3 bases, with 11 bases spanning the gap. This CDR3 spans 14 amino acids. Germline CDR1 is LGHNT and CDR2 is FRNRAP. CDR3 residues: CASGIAGANQPQHF. CDR3 nucleotide sequence: TGTGCTAGTGGTATCGCAGGAGCCAATCAGCCCCAGCATTTT. The full variable domain, in which reference TRBV12-5 and TRBJ1-5 provide the parts outside the CDR3, is DARVTQTPRHKVTEMGQEVTMRCQPILGHNTVFWYRQTMMQGLELLAYFRNRAPLDDSGMPKDRFSAEMPDATLATLKIQPSEPRDSAVYFCASGIAGANQPQHFGDGTRLSIL.

This clonotype was counted a few times. This rearrangement joins TRBV4-1 to TRBJ2-5; D may be TRBD1 (6 bases). The CDR3 length is 16 residues. Germline-derived CDR1 and CDR2 are MGHRA and YSYEKL. V lost 3 bases and J lost 0, with 14 bases in between. The CDR3 protein is CASSHEQGRNQETQYF. The CDR3 DNA follows: TGCGCCAGCAGCCATGAACAGGGTAGGAACCAAGAGACCCAGTACTTC.

This clonotype was counted at least ten times. This sequence joins TRBV30 and TRBJ2-7; 8 bases map to TRBD2. Germline V gene lookup returns CDR1 GTSNPN and CDR2 SVGIG (reference sequence). The CDR3 is 14 residues long. The trim removed 4 bases at V and 9 bases at J, leaving 14 bases unmatched. The CDR3 coding sequence is TGTGCCTGGACCCTTCCGGCGGGAGGATTTGGGCAGTACTTC. As protein: CAWTLPAGGFGQYF. The whole variable domain, filled in from reference TRBV30 and TRBJ2-7, reads SQTIHQWPATLVQPVGSPLSLECTVEGTSNPNLYWYRQAAGRGLQLLFYSVGIGQISSEVPQNLSASRPQDRQFILSSKKLLLSDSGFYLCAWTLPAGGFGQYFGPGTRLTVT.

This clonotype was recorded many times. J is TRBJ2-7 and V is TRBV28; D unclear. CDR3 length equals 16 residues. Germline-derived CDR1 and CDR2 are MDHEN and SYDVKM. The V end lost 6 bases, the J end lost 3 bases, and 21 bases lay between the germline ends. For the CDR3, the DNA is TGTGCCAGCAGACCAATCACAGTTTCCGGACGCTACGAGCAGTACTTC. This codes for CASRPITVSGRYEQYF.

This clonotype appeared once. V and J are TRBV11-2 and TRBJ2-3; 7 positions match TRBD1. The germline V gene has CDR1 SGHAT and CDR2 FQNNGV. Trimming took 5 bases from V and 4 from J; bases not matched to a gene: 9. The CDR3 extends over 15 amino acids. The CDR3: CASSTPTGSPDTQYF. Here the CDR3 DNA reads TGTGCCAGCAGCACCCCGACAGGGTCGCCAGATACGCAGTATTTT.

This clonotype was observed at least ten times. The chain employs TRBV18 and TRBJ1-1; the D is unclear. This CDR3 has 13 residues. V gave up 1 base and J gave up 1 base, with 4 bases separating them. CDR1 and CDR2 (germline): KGHSH, LQKENI. The CDR3 loop reads CASSPLENTEAFF. In DNA, the CDR3 is TGTGCCAGCTCACCACTCGAGAACACTGAAGCTTTCTTT.

Only a few counts were recorded for this clonotype. The rearrangement uses TRBV19 and TRBJ2-1; 11 nucleotides agree with TRBD1. The CDR3 sequence is 15 residues long. J was trimmed by 6 bases and V by 4 bases; bases with no gene match: 5. CDR1 is LNHDA and CDR2 is SQIVND in the germline V gene (reference sequence). The CDR3 DNA sequence: TGTGCCAGTAGTAAAGTGGGGACAGGGGGCAATGAGCAGTTCTTC. Translated, it gives CASSKVGTGGNEQFF.

This clonotype appeared a few times. The chain combines TRBV5-1 with TRBJ2-7; 9 bases are a match to TRBD1. Germline values: CDR1 SGHRS, CDR2 YFSETQ. J was trimmed by 5 bases and V by 2 bases; bases with no gene match: 5. This CDR3 spans 14 amino acids. The CDR3 protein is CASSFRQGGNEQYF. The CDR3 bases are TGCGCCAGCAGCTTTCGACAGGGGGGTAACGAGCAGTACTTC.